This T cell receptor (beta chain) was captured by sequencing in a study of blood T cell repertoires in COVID-19. Study-wide background: T cells, B-cell-depleted T cells, or PBMCs provided the cDNA or gDNA that served as material.

Participant-reported clinical history was the basis for cohort assignment. This CDR3 is 14 amino acids long. The J segment lost 2 bases and the V segment lost 5 bases, leaving 4 bases of the junction unmatched. Germline V CDR1 and CDR2: SGHNT, YENEEA. Methods used by the authors: Estimation of nucleated cell counts relied on the amplification of reference gene primers. Repertoires were generated with immunoSEQ multiplex PCR, while TCRdb's copy carries only in-frame clones and drops some. The DNA gave D and trimming, while V, J and clone size come from that table. The sample holds roughly 300,000 clones, more than 75% seen once.

The chain uses TRBV11-3 and TRBJ2-7, with TRBD1 matching 9 bases. This clonotype originated in a young man who had recovered from COVID-19. The sequenced sample consisted of PBMCs or T cells enriched from blood (not recorded which). The CDR3 sequence is CASSPGQGAYEQYF. CDR3 bases: TGTGCCAGCAGCCCGGGACAGGGAGCCTACGAGCAGTACTTC.